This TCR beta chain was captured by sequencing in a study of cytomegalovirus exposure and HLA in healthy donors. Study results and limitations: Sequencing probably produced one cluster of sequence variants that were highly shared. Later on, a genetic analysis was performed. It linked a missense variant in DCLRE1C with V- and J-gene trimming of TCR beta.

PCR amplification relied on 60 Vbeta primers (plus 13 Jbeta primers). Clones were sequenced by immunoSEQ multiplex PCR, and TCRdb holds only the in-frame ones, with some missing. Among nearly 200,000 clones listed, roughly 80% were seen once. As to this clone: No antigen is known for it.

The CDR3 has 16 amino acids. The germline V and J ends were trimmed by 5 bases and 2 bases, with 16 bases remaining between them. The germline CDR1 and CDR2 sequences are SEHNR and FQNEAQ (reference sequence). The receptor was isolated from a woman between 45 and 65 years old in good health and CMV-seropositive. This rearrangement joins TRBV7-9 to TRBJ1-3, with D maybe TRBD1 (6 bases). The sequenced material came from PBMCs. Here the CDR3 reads CASSSLSGGTGNTIYF. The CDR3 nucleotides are TGTGCCAGCAGCAGTCTCTCGGGGGGCACTGGAAACACCATATATTTT.